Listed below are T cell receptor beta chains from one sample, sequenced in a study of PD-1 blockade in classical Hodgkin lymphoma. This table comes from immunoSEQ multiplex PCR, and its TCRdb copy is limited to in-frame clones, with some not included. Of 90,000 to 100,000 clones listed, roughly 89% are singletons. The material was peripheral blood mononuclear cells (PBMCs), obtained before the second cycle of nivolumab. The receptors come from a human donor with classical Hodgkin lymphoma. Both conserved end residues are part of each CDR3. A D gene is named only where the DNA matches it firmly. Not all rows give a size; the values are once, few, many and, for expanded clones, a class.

CDR3 protein: CASSYSSRGADTQYF
CDR3 DNA: TGTGCCAGCAGTTACTCGTCCAGGGGCGCAGATACGCAGTATTTT
clone size: NA
J gene: TRBJ2-3
V gene: TRBV6-5
D gene: NA

CDR3 protein: CASRTGFGDYEQYF
CDR3 DNA: TGTGCCAGCAGAACAGGGTTCGGGGATTACGAGCAGTACTTC
clone size: NA
J gene: TRBJ2-7
V gene: TRBV2
D gene: NA

CDR3 protein: CASSLEGLSGYTF
CDR3 DNA: TGTGCCAGCAGCTTAGAGGGTTTGTCTGGCTACACCTTC
clone size: few
J gene: TRBJ1-2
V gene: TRBV7-2
D gene: NA

CDR3 protein: CASKISGYSYEQYF
CDR3 DNA: TGTGCCAGCAAAATTAGCGGATACTCCTACGAGCAGTACTTC
clone size: NA
J gene: TRBJ2-7
V gene: TRBV27
D gene: NA

CDR3 protein: CASSPGTRAEQYF
CDR3 DNA: TGTGCCAGCAGCCCGGGGACTAGGGCCGAGCAGTACTTC
clone size: NA
J gene: TRBJ2-7
V gene: TRBV5-6
D gene: TRBD2

CDR3 protein: CASSLLGAGELFF
CDR3 DNA: TGTGCCAGCAGCTTACTAGGGGCCGGGGAGCTGTTTTTT
clone size: few
J gene: TRBJ2-2
V gene: TRBV7-9
D gene: NA

CDR3 protein: CATSRDASSNQPQHF
CDR3 DNA: TGTGCCACCAGCAGGGACGCTTCTAGCAATCAGCCCCAGCATTTT
clone size: NA
J gene: TRBJ1-5
V gene: TRBV15
D gene: NA

CDR3 protein: CSVEGLPTYNPTDTQYF
CDR3 DNA: TGCAGCGTTGAAGGTCTTCCCACCTACAATCCCACAGATACGCAGTATTTT
clone size: large
J gene: TRBJ2-3
V gene: TRBV29-1
D gene: NA

CDR3 protein: CASSHERHYEQYF
CDR3 DNA: TGTGCCAGCAGCCACGAGAGGCACTACGAGCAGTACTTC
clone size: NA
J gene: TRBJ2-7
V gene: TRBV14
D gene: NA

CDR3 protein: CASSAGQFLTEAFF
CDR3 DNA: TGTGCCAGTAGTGCGGGACAGTTTCTCACTGAAGCTTTCTTT
clone size: NA
J gene: TRBJ1-1
V gene: TRBV19
D gene: TRBD1

CDR3 protein: CASSLKDEQYF
CDR3 DNA: TGCGCCAGCAGCCTAAAAGACGAGCAGTACTTC
clone size: NA
J gene: TRBJ2-7
V gene: TRBV5-1
D gene: NA

CDR3 protein: CAISEGVRLYGYTF
CDR3 DNA: TGTGCCATCAGTGAAGGGGTCCGCCTCTATGGCTACACCTTC
clone size: once
J gene: TRBJ1-2
V gene: TRBV10-3
D gene: NA

CDR3 protein: CASSLRSSYNSPLHF
CDR3 DNA: TGTGCCAGCAGTCTCAGGAGCTCCTATAATTCACCCCTCCACTTT
clone size: NA
J gene: TRBJ1-6
V gene: TRBV2
D gene: NA

CDR3 protein: CVRSPCGVTSTDTQYF
CDR3 DNA: TGTGTCAGAAGCCCGTGCGGGGTCACTAGCACAGATACGCAGTATTTT
clone size: NA
J gene: TRBJ2-3
V gene: TRBV7-5
D gene: NA

CDR3 protein: CAWSLDNHQETQYF
CDR3 DNA: TGTGCCTGGAGTCTAGACAATCACCAAGAGACCCAGTACTTC
clone size: NA
J gene: TRBJ2-5
V gene: TRBV30
D gene: NA

CDR3 protein: CASSQGHYNEQFF
CDR3 DNA: TGCGCCAGCAGTCAGGGACATTACAATGAGCAGTTCTTC
clone size: NA
J gene: TRBJ2-1
V gene: TRBV10-2
D gene: NA

CDR3 protein: CASGLTTDTQYF
CDR3 DNA: TGTGCTAGTGGTTTGACGACAGATACGCAGTATTTT
clone size: NA
J gene: TRBJ2-3
V gene: TRBV12-5
D gene: NA

CDR3 protein: CASSVEFGQISGNTIYF
CDR3 DNA: TGTGCCAGCAGCGTAGAGTTTGGACAGATCTCTGGAAACACCATATATTTT
clone size: NA
J gene: TRBJ1-3
V gene: TRBV9
D gene: NA

CDR3 protein: CASGEGPGELFF
CDR3 DNA: TGTGCTAGTGGCGAGGGTCCCGGGGAGCTGTTTTTT
clone size: NA
J gene: TRBJ2-2
V gene: TRBV12-5
D gene: NA

CDR3 protein: CASSDFAGANYGYTF
CDR3 DNA: TGTGCCAGCAGTGATTTTGCAGGGGCGAACTATGGCTACACCTTC
clone size: NA
J gene: TRBJ1-2
V gene: TRBV25-1
D gene: NA

CDR3 protein: CASSPLKAGMNTEAFF
CDR3 DNA: TGCGCCAGCAGCCCACTCAAAGCGGGTATGAACACTGAAGCTTTCTTT
clone size: once
J gene: TRBJ1-1
V gene: TRBV4-1
D gene: NA

CDR3 protein: CASSFVPGGSYEQYF
CDR3 DNA: TGTGCCAGCAGTTTTGTGCCAGGGGGCTCCTACGAGCAGTACTTC
clone size: NA
J gene: TRBJ2-7
V gene: TRBV27
D gene: TRBD1

CDR3 protein: CASSHLPGQGYSPVHEQYF
CDR3 DNA: TGTGCCAGCAGCCACCTCCCGGGACAGGGGTATAGCCCGGTCCACGAGCAGTACTTC
clone size: NA
J gene: TRBJ2-7
V gene: TRBV4-2
D gene: TRBD1

CDR3 protein: CASSLRANYEQYF
CDR3 DNA: TGTGCCAGCAGTTTGCGGGCGAACTACGAGCAGTACTTC
clone size: once
J gene: TRBJ2-7
V gene: TRBV6-5
D gene: NA

CDR3 protein: CSVSPLNTEAFF
CDR3 DNA: TGCAGCGTTTCGCCGTTGAACACTGAAGCTTTCTTT
clone size: NA
J gene: TRBJ1-1
V gene: TRBV29-1
D gene: NA

CDR3 protein: CASSEGFGQPQHF
CDR3 DNA: TGTGCCAGCAGTGAAGGGTTTGGGCAGCCCCAGCATTTT
clone size: NA
J gene: TRBJ1-5
V gene: TRBV6-1
D gene: NA

CDR3 protein: CASSSGSNTGELFF
CDR3 DNA: TGTGCCAGCAGCTCAGGATCGAACACCGGGGAGCTGTTTTTT
clone size: NA
J gene: TRBJ2-2
V gene: TRBV7-9
D gene: NA

CDR3 protein: CASSSYNEQFF
CDR3 DNA: TGTGCCAGCAGCTCATACAATGAGCAGTTCTTC
clone size: NA
J gene: TRBJ2-1
V gene: TRBV5-6
D gene: NA

CDR3 protein: CASRPRGFTGELFF
CDR3 DNA: TGTGCCAGCAGGCCTCGAGGATTCACCGGGGAGCTGTTTTTT
clone size: NA
J gene: TRBJ2-2
V gene: TRBV6-5
D gene: NA

CDR3 protein: CASSRTGSVTGELFF
CDR3 DNA: TGTGCCAGCAGCCGGACAGGGAGTGTCACCGGGGAGCTGTTTTTT
clone size: once
J gene: TRBJ2-2
V gene: TRBV27
D gene: TRBD1

CDR3 protein: CASSSSGSRDEQYF
CDR3 DNA: TGTGCCAGCAGCTCGAGCGGGAGTAGGGACGAGCAGTACTTC
clone size: NA
J gene: TRBJ2-7
V gene: TRBV5-4
D gene: TRBD2

CDR3 protein: CASSRWTGTATQHDNEQFF
CDR3 DNA: TGTGCCAGCAGCCGGTGGACAGGGACGGCAACACAACACGACAATGAGCAGTTCTTC
clone size: NA
J gene: TRBJ2-1
V gene: TRBV5-8
D gene: TRBD1

CDR3 protein: CASRAISTGTDTQYF
CDR3 DNA: TGTGCCAGCAGGGCTATCTCGACAGGGACAGATACGCAGTATTTT
clone size: NA
J gene: TRBJ2-3
V gene: TRBV6-1
D gene: TRBD1

CDR3 protein: CASSDNVPGDTEAFF
CDR3 DNA: TGTGCCAGCAGTGATAACGTCCCCGGGGACACTGAAGCTTTCTTT
clone size: NA
J gene: TRBJ1-1
V gene: TRBV6-1
D gene: NA

CDR3 protein: CSVNTGTRWSYNEQFF
CDR3 DNA: TGCAGCGTTAATACCGGGACTAGATGGTCCTACAATGAGCAGTTCTTC
clone size: NA
J gene: TRBJ2-1
V gene: TRBV29-1
D gene: TRBD2

CDR3 protein: CASTDPGGFIDGYTF
CDR3 DNA: TGTGCCAGTACGGATCCAGGGGGTTTTATAGATGGCTACACCTTC
clone size: few
J gene: TRBJ1-2
V gene: TRBV19
D gene: TRBD1

CDR3 protein: CASSLIAGEGYEQYF
CDR3 DNA: TGTGCCAGCTCACTTATAGCGGGAGAGGGCTACGAGCAGTACTTC
clone size: NA
J gene: TRBJ2-7
V gene: TRBV18
D gene: TRBD2

CDR3 protein: CASSLGTSGTSTDTQYF
CDR3 DNA: TGCGCCAGCAGCCTCGGGACTAGCGGGACTAGCACAGATACGCAGTATTTT
clone size: NA
J gene: TRBJ2-3
V gene: TRBV5-1
D gene: TRBD2

CDR3 protein: CASSPPDRATGELFF
CDR3 DNA: TGTGCCAGCTCACCACCGGACAGAGCCACCGGGGAGCTGTTTTTT
clone size: NA
J gene: TRBJ2-2
V gene: TRBV18
D gene: NA

CDR3 protein: CSAGAVDTQYF
CDR3 DNA: TGCAGTGCTGGAGCCGTAGATACGCAGTATTTT
clone size: NA
J gene: TRBJ2-3
V gene: TRBV20-1
D gene: NA

CDR3 protein: CASSPGDFLRYEQYF
CDR3 DNA: TGTGCCAGCAGTCCAGGGGATTTTCTGCGCTACGAGCAGTACTTC
clone size: NA
J gene: TRBJ2-7
V gene: TRBV2
D gene: NA

CDR3 protein: CASRGTPNTGELFF
CDR3 DNA: TGTGCCAGCAGGGGGACACCGAACACCGGGGAGCTGTTTTTT
clone size: NA
J gene: TRBJ2-2
V gene: TRBV6-5
D gene: NA

CDR3 protein: CASSHFPFAGVAYEQYF
CDR3 DNA: TGTGCCAGCAGCCATTTCCCATTTGCCGGGGTAGCCTACGAGCAGTACTTC
clone size: NA
J gene: TRBJ2-7
V gene: TRBV14
D gene: NA

CDR3 protein: CASGWTGPQETQYF
CDR3 DNA: TGTGCCTCCGGGTGGACAGGACCCCAAGAGACCCAGTACTTC
clone size: NA
J gene: TRBJ2-5
V gene: TRBV27
D gene: TRBD1

CDR3 protein: CASSLLGLAGMEQYF
CDR3 DNA: TGTGCCAGCAGCTTACTGGGACTAGCGGGAATGGAGCAGTACTTC
clone size: NA
J gene: TRBJ2-7
V gene: TRBV7-8
D gene: TRBD2

CDR3 protein: CASAYDDNSPLHF
CDR3 DNA: TGTGCCAGCGCTTACGACGATAATTCACCCCTCCACTTT
clone size: NA
J gene: TRBJ1-6
V gene: TRBV28
D gene: NA

CDR3 protein: CASSYSLQETQYF
CDR3 DNA: TGTGCCAGCAGCTACTCGCTACAAGAGACCCAGTACTTC
clone size: NA
J gene: TRBJ2-5
V gene: TRBV7-9
D gene: NA

CDR3 protein: CASSSPGGAEQFF
CDR3 DNA: TGTGCCAGCAGTTCCCCGGGGGGCGCAGAGCAGTTCTTC
clone size: NA
J gene: TRBJ2-1
V gene: TRBV6-5
D gene: NA

CDR3 protein: CASSLRAPPDEKLFF
CDR3 DNA: TGCGCCAGCAGCTTGCGGGCCCCACCGGATGAAAAACTGTTTTTT
clone size: NA
J gene: TRBJ1-4
V gene: TRBV5-1
D gene: NA

CDR3 protein: CASREQTSVANEQFF
CDR3 DNA: TGTGCCAGCAGAGAACAGACTAGCGTAGCTAATGAGCAGTTCTTC
clone size: NA
J gene: TRBJ2-1
V gene: TRBV2
D gene: TRBD2

CDR3 protein: CASSPTGTAYNEQFF
CDR3 DNA: TGTGCCAGTAGCCCGACAGGGACCGCCTACAATGAGCAGTTCTTC
clone size: NA
J gene: TRBJ2-1
V gene: TRBV19
D gene: TRBD1

CDR3 protein: CASNGLAGEVHEQYF
CDR3 DNA: TGTGCCAGCAACGGACTAGCGGGAGAGGTACACGAGCAGTACTTC
clone size: medium-sized
J gene: TRBJ2-7
V gene: TRBV28
D gene: TRBD2

CDR3 protein: CASSLTGRDSSTGELFF
CDR3 DNA: TGTGCCAGCAGCTTAACCGGTCGGGACTCTTCCACCGGGGAGCTGTTTTTT
clone size: NA
J gene: TRBJ2-2
V gene: TRBV7-9
D gene: NA

CDR3 protein: CASSPGGIVFSTDTQYF
CDR3 DNA: TGCGCCAGCAGCCCAGGCGGCATCGTTTTTAGCACAGATACGCAGTATTTT
clone size: NA
J gene: TRBJ2-3
V gene: TRBV4-1
D gene: NA

CDR3 protein: CASSFDNEQFF
CDR3 DNA: TGTGCCAGCAGTTTTGACAATGAGCAGTTCTTC
clone size: NA
J gene: TRBJ2-1
V gene: TRBV27
D gene: NA

CDR3 protein: CASSPDSSGNTIYF
CDR3 DNA: TGTGCCAGCAGTCCAGACAGCTCTGGAAACACCATATATTTT
clone size: once
J gene: TRBJ1-3
V gene: TRBV7-6
D gene: NA

CDR3 protein: CASSQVLGLGTDTQYF
CDR3 DNA: TGCGCCAGCAGCCAAGTTTTAGGACTCGGGACAGATACGCAGTATTTT
clone size: NA
J gene: TRBJ2-3
V gene: TRBV4-1
D gene: NA